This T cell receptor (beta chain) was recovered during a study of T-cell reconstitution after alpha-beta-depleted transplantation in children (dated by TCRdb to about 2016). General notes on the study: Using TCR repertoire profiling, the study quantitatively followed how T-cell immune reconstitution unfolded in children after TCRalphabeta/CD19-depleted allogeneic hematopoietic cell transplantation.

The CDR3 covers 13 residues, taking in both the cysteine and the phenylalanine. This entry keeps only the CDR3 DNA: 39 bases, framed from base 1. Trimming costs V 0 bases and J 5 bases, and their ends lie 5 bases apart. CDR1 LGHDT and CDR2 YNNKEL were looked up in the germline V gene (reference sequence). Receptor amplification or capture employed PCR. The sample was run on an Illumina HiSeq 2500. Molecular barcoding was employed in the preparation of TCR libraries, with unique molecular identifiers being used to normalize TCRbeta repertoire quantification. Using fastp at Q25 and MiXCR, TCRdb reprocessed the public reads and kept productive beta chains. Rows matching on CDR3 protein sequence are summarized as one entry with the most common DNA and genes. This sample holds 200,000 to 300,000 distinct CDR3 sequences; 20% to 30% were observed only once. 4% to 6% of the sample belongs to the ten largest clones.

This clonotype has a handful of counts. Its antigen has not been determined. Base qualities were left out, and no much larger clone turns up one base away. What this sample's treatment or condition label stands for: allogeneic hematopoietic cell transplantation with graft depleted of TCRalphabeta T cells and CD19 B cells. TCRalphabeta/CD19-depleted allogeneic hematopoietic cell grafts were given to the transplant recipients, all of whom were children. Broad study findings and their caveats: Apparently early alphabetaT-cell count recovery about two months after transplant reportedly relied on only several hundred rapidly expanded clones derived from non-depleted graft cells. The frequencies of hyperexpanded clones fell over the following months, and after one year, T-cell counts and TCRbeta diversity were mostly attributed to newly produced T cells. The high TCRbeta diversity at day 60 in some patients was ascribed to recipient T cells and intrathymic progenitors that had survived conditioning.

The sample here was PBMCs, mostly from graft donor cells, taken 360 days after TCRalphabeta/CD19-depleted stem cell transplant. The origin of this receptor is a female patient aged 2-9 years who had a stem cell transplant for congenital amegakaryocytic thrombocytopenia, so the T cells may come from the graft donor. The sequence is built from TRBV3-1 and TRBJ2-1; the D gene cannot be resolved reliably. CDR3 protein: CASSQDRHNEQFF. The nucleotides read TGTGCCAGCAGCCAAGATCGACACAATGAGCAGTTCTTC.